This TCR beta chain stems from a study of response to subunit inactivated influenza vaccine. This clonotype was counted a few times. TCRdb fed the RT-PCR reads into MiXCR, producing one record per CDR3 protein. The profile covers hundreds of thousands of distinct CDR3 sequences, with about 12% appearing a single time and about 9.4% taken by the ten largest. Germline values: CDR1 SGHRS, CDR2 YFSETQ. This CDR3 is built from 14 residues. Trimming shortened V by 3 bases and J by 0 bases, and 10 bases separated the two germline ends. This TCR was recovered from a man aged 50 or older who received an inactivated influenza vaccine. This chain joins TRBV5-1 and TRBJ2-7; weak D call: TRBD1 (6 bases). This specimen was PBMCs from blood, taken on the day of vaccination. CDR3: CASSSTGRSYEQYF. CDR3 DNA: TGCGCCAGCAGCTCGACAGGCCGCTCCTACGAGCAGTACTTC.